Below are 2 T cell receptor beta chains sequenced from a single sample in a study of T cells after yellow fever vaccination. One entry per CDR3 protein, called by TCRdb with MiXCR from the 5' RACE reads. The table records 500,000 to 650,000 distinct CDR3 sequences, about 15% of them present only once. Sequencing used PBMCs, obtained about 5 days after the first yellow fever vaccination. The receptors come from a man younger than 30 who received the YFV17D yellow fever vaccine.

The sample holds many counts of this clonotype. The rearrangement uses TRBV7-3 and TRBJ1-1; D remains unclear. V gave up 6 bases and J gave up 3 bases, with 14 bases separating them. Germline CDR1 and CDR2: SGHTA and FQGTGA. The CDR3 runs to 14 residues. The CDR3 nucleotides are TGTGCCAGCAGTCCTCCGGGTCGAGACACTGAAGCTTTCTTT. This sequence encodes CASSPPGRDTEAFF. Full variable domain (missing parts from reference TRBV7-3 and TRBJ1-1): GAGVSQTPSNKVTEKGKYVELRCDPISGHTALYWYRQSLGQGPEFLIYFQGTGAADDSGLPNDRFFAVRPEGSVSTLKIQRTERGDSAVYLCASSPPGRDTEAFFGQGTRLTVV.

This clonotype was detected a few times. This chain uses TRBV28 with TRBJ2-2, with 7 bases matching TRBD1. The CDR3 length is 14 residues. Germline CDR1 MDHEN, CDR2 SYDVKM. J was trimmed by 7 bases and V by 6 bases; bases with no gene match: 8. CDR3 region: CASRWGQHSGELFF. CDR3 coding DNA: TGTGCCAGCAGGTGGGGACAGCACAGCGGGGAGCTGTTTTTT.